This record covers a single T cell receptor (beta chain). The source of the sample is a study of blood T cell repertoires in COVID-19. Study-level information: From the United States, Italy and Spain came samples of acute and convalescent COVID-19. The cDNA or gDNA used as material had been derived from T cells, B-cell-depleted T cells, or PBMCs.

V shed 5 bases and J 4 bases; nucleotides not matched to a gene: 13. From germline, CDR1 is SGHVS and CDR2 FNYEAQ. This CDR3 has 17 residues. Using immunoSEQ multiplex PCR, the repertoire was profiled, and TCRdb retains in-frame clones only, with some absent. This sample carries roughly 280,000 clones, 85% to 90% of them seen once, and the ten largest clones take less than 4%. This sequence joins TRBV7-6 and TRBJ2-2, with 7 bases aligning to TRBD2. This receptor was identified in a man between 18 and 29 years old with active or convalescent COVID-19. What was sequenced was peripheral blood. CDR3 DNA sequence: TGTGCCAGCAGCGTAGAGTCGAGCGGGGTCGTCACCGGGGAGCTGTTTTTT. Amino acid sequence: CASSVESSGVVTGELFF.